This T cell receptor beta chain derives from a study of T cells in Graves' hyperthyroidism and ophthalmopathy. Germline V gives CDR1 GTSNPN, CDR2 SVGIG (reference sequence). The CDR3 contains 16 residues. Losses at the gene ends were 6 bases for V and 3 bases for J; bases not matched to a gene: 5. This clonotype was seen only once. RNA transcripts served as the template for amplifying TCR beta CDR3 regions. The HTBI primer set served for first-round RT-PCR of the TCR CDR3. TCRdb re-called the multiplex PCR reads with MiXCR, one entry per CDR3 protein. The data contain hundreds of thousands of distinct CDR3 sequences, around 15% of them seen just once; the ten biggest clones take up 28%.

The chain carries TRBV30 and TRBJ2-1, with TRBD2 identical over 16 bases. The receptor was isolated from a man between 50 and 59 years old with Graves' ophthalmopathy. What was sequenced was blood. The CDR3, as DNA: TGTGCCTGTCCCGGGACTAGCGGGAGGGGCTACAATGAGCAGTTCTTC. Protein product: CACPGTSGRGYNEQFF. Looking up the rest from reference TRBV30 and TRBJ2-1 gives the full variable domain: SQTIHQWPATLVQPVGSPLSLECTVEGTSNPNLYWYRQAAGRGLQLLFYSVGIGQISSEVPQNLSASRPQDRQFILSSKKLLLSDSGFYLCACPGTSGRGYNEQFFGPGTRLTVL.